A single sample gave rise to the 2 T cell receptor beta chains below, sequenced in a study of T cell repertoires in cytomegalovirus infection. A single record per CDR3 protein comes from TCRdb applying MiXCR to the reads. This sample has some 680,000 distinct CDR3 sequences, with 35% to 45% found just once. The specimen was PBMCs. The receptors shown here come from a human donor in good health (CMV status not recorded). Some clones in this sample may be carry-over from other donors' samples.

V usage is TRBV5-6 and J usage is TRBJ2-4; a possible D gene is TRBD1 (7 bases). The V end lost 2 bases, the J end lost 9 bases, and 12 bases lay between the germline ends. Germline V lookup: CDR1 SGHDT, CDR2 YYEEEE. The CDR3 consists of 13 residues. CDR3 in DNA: TGTGCCAGCAGCTTAGGGACAGCGGGCATTCAGTACTTC. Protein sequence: CASSLGTAGIQYF.

CDR3 sequence (DNA): TGTGCCACCAGACCCGTCGGGCCAGATACGCAGTATTTT. This encodes CATRPVGPDTQYF. The rearrangement links TRBV15 to TRBJ2-3, with D hard to call. Germline V gives CDR1 LNHNV, CDR2 YYDKDF (reference sequence). CDR3 length: 13 residues. V was shortened by 6 bases and J by 4 bases, with 11 bases between the two germline ends.